This TCR beta chain was captured by sequencing in a study of T-cell memory formation after mild COVID-19. General observations from the study: Shrinking CD4+ clones resided mostly in CM and EM, and CD8+ ones in EMRA.

The CDR3 has 15 residues. V lost 0 bases, J lost 2 bases, and 11 bases lay in between. Germline values: CDR1 SGDLS, CDR2 YYNGEE. TCRdb passed the 5' RACE reads through MiXCR, listing each CDR3 protein once. This sample has 300,000 to 400,000 distinct CDR3 sequences, with about a sixth found just once. This clonotype showed up many times. As yet, its antigen is unknown. The receptor was derived from a man aged 18-30 years who had mild COVID-19 (a few samples of this study predate the infection). Cell type and time point are not known. The sequenced sample consisted of PBMCs or a T cell subset sorted from them (not recorded which). The V gene is TRBV9, the J gene TRBJ1-2, with D possibly being TRBD1 (5 bases). The CDR3 DNA sequence: TGTGCCAGCAGCGTAGCTACGGCAGGGAACTATGGCTACACCTTC. Encoded protein: CASSVATAGNYGYTF.